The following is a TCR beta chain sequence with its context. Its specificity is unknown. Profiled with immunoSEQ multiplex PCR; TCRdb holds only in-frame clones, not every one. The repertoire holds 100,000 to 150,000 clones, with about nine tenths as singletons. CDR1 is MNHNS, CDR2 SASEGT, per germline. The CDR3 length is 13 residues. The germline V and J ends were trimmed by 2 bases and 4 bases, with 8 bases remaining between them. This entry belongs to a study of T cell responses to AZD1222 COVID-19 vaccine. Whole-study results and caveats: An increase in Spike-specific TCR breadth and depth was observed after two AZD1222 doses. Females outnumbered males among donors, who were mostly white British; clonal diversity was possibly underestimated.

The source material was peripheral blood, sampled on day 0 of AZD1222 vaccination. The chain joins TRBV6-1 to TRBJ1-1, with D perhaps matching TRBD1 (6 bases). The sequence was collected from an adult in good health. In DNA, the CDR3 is TGTGCCAGCAGTGAACAGGGGAGCACTGAAGCTTTCTTT. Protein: CASSEQGSTEAFF.